This entry concerns a single TCR beta chain. These data belong to a study of radiotherapy plus CTLA-4 blockade in lung cancer. CDR1 and CDR2 from the germline V gene are LNHNV and YYDKDF (reference sequence). The CDR3 covers 14 residues. The V and J ends lost 2 bases and 1 base respectively, with 8 bases between them. Sequencing was performed with immunoSEQ multiplex PCR; in TCRdb, only in-frame clones are kept and a portion is missing. The profile covers more than 90,000 clones, with about 91% appearing a single time and approximately 4.9% taken by the ten largest. This chain connects TRBV15 to TRBJ1-1; D gene ambiguous. The receptor was derived from a human donor with non-small cell lung cancer that progressed on radiotherapy plus ipilimumab. Material: peripheral blood, obtained from a patient treated with radiotherapy plus ipilimumab. In DNA form, the CDR3 reads TGTGCCACCAGCAGATCCGCAGGGAACACTGAAGCTTTCTTT. It yields the protein CATSRSAGNTEAFF.